This T cell receptor beta chain was retrieved from a study of T cell repertoires in cytomegalovirus infection. Study-level background: Public TCR beta signatures marked donors with CMV infection and the matching HLA. Study-wide points: HLA-C-restricted CMV clonotypes gave the most frequent clonotype in two of eight donors. Summed frequency of public TCR beta families distinguished CMV carriers with the relevant HLA.

TCRdb re-analysed the reads in MiXCR, keeping a single row per CDR3 protein. The table has under 200,000 distinct CDR3 sequences, roughly 9% seen once; the top ten hold approximately 4.3%. CDR3 length: 15 amino acids. From germline, CDR1 is MDHEN and CDR2 SYDVKM. Trimming took off 6 bases at V and 0 bases at J, with 12 bases between the two ends. This clonotype was observed many times. The target antigen is unknown. This clonotype originated in a human donor in good health (CMV status not recorded). Some clones in this sample may be carry-over from other donors' samples. The sequenced material came from PBMCs. The rearrangement uses TRBV28 and TRBJ1-5; D ambiguous. In DNA form, the CDR3 reads TGTGCCAGCAGCTTCGCGGAGGGTAGCAATCAGCCCCAGCATTTT. As protein: CASSFAEGSNQPQHF.